This entry lists 8 T cell receptor beta chains sequenced from one sample in a study of blood T cells in healthy people across ages. Next came a second PCR, run for about 7 to 12 cycles, which used a sample-barcoded 5' primer along with a J-beta primer mix. TCRdb reprocessed the 5' RACE reads with MiXCR, giving one entry per CDR3 protein. The data contain fewer than 600,000 distinct CDR3 sequences, about 26% of them singletons. These data were also reused for a study on T cells of mothers and their children.

The sequencing input was blood. The receptors were gathered from a boy aged 2-15 years in good health.

V and J are TRBV20-1 and TRBJ2-5, with TRBD1 identical over 7 bases. Germline loops: CDR1 DFQATT, CDR2 SNEGSKA (reference sequence). The CDR3 contains 13 residues. V dropped 3 bases and J dropped 5; count of bases not matched to a gene: 6. The CDR3 loop reads CSARIQGLETQYF. The CDR3 DNA follows: TGCAGTGCTAGGATACAGGGGCTGGAGACCCAGTACTTC.

This clonotype was observed a few times. V is TRBV10-3 and J is TRBJ1-2; D remains ambiguous. CDR1 is ENHRY, CDR2 SYGVKD, per germline. The CDR3 is made up of 13 amino acids. V lost 4 bases and J 5 bases, leaving 11 bases between the germline ends. The CDR3 loop reads CAISGAREYGYTF. The CDR3 DNA follows: TGTGCCATCAGTGGAGCCCGCGAATATGGCTACACCTTC.

In this sample, this clonotype turned up a few times. The chain has TRBV5-1 and TRBJ1-2, with TRBD1 as a possible D gene (5 bases). The CDR3 consists of 15 residues. The V gene's germline CDR1 is SGHRS and CDR2 YFSETQ. V gave up 0 bases and J gave up 3 bases, with 12 bases separating them. DNA for the CDR3: TGCGCCAGCAGCTTGGCCCCGGGGGAGGACTATGGCTACACCTTC. Translating gives CASSLAPGEDYGYTF. The whole variable domain, filled in from reference TRBV5-1 and TRBJ1-2, reads KAGVTQTPRYLIKTRGQQVTLSCSPISGHRSVSWYQQTPGQGLQFLFEYFSETQRNKGNFPGRFSGRQFSNSRSEMNVSTLELGDSALYLCASSLAPGEDYGYTFGSGTRLTVV.

V usage is TRBV11-2 and J usage is TRBJ2-4, with D possibly TRBD2 on 7 matching bases. This CDR3 region has 12 residues. The germline V gene encodes CDR1 SGHAT and CDR2 FQNNGV. Between the trimmed V and J ends, which lost 5 bases and 12 bases, there was a span of 14 bases. This chain's CDR3 is CASSLGGEAQYF. The DNA of the CDR3 is TGTGCCAGCAGCCTAGGGGGGGAAGCTCAGTACTTC. The full variable domain, rest sourced from reference TRBV11-2 and TRBJ2-4, is EAGVAQSPRYKIIEKRQSVAFWCNPISGHATLYWYQQILGQGPKLLIQFQNNGVVDDSQLPKDRFSAERLKGVDSTLKIQPAKLEDSAVYLCASSLGGEAQYFGAGTRLSVL.

Comments on this clonotype: Likely a read error: the CDR3 ends without its conserved phenylalanine or tryptophan. The rearrangement joins TRBV7-6 to TRBJ2-7; the match to TRBD2 covers 9 bases. The germline V gene has CDR1 SGHVS and CDR2 FNYEAQ. The CDR3 extends over 14 amino acids. V trimming: 1 base; J trimming: 4 bases; junction bases outside the gene matches: 2. The CDR3 region has the DNA TGTGCCAGCAGCTTAGAAGCGGGAGGTTACGAGCAGTACCTC. This encodes CASSLEAGGYEQYL.

The V and J genes are TRBV6-1 and TRBJ2-7; no clear D gene. The CDR3 runs to 15 residues. The V gene's germline CDR1 is MNHNS and CDR2 SASEGT. The V end lost 4 bases, the J end lost 7 bases, and 20 bases lay between the germline ends. As DNA, the CDR3 is TGTGCCAGCAGTGCTTCTCCCCTCGGCGAACGGGAGCAGTACTTC. Amino acids: CASSASPLGEREQYF.

The rearrangement joins TRBV29-1 to TRBJ2-7; tentative D call: TRBD1 (5 bases). V was clipped by 1 base and J by 2 bases, with 12 bases between them. CDR3 size: 14 residues. Germline assignment: CDR1 SQVTM and CDR2 ANQGSEA. The CDR3 region has the DNA TGCAGCGTTGAAGGGTGGGGCAGGGCCTACGAGCAGTACTTC. This gives the protein CSVEGWGRAYEQYF.

Note on this clonotype: Its ends do not fully match the called genes, so a read error is possible. The genes are TRBV12-3 or TRBV12-4 and TRBJ2-3; a weak D match, TRBD2 (7 bases). The CDR3 spans 17 residues. The CDR3 protein is CASSPRGGRVGKDAQYF. The CDR3 DNA is TGTGCCAGCAGTCCAAGGGGGGGGAGGGTAGGGAAAGATGCGCAGTATTTT.